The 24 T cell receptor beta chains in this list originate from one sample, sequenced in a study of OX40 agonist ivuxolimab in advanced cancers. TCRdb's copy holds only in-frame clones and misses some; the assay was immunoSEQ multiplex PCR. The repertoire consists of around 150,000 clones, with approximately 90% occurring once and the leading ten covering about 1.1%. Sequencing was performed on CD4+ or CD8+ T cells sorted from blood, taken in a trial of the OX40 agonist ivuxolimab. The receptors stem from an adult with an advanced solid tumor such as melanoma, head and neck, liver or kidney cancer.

This chain's CDR3 is CASSSVANTEAFF. Here the CDR3 DNA reads TGTGCCAGCAGTTCAGTGGCGAACACTGAAGCTTTCTTT. This chain links TRBV6-6 with TRBJ1-1; no reliable D call. CDR3 length equals 13 residues. V was trimmed by 4 bases and J by 1 base, leaving 7 bases between them. Germline V CDR1 and CDR2: MNHNY, SVGAGI (reference sequence).

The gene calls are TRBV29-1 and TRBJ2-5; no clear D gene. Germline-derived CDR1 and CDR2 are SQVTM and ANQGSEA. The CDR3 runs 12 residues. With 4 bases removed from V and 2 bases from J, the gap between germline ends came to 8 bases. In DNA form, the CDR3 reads TGCAGCGTTGGAGCCCAGCAAGAGACCCAGTACTTC. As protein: CSVGAQQETQYF.

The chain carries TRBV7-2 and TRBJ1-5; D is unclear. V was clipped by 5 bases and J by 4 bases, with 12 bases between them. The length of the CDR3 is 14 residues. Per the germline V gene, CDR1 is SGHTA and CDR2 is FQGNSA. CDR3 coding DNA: TGTGCCAGCAGCGGCCATATGGGGAATCAGCCCCAGCATTTT. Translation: CASSGHMGNQPQHF.

CDR3 in DNA: TGTGCCAGCAGTTTACAGCAGGGACATATATACGAGCAGTACTTC. The encoded protein is CASSLQQGHIYEQYF. This rearrangement joins TRBV28 to TRBJ2-7, with D perhaps TRBD1 (6 bases). Per the germline V gene, CDR1 is MDHEN and CDR2 is SYDVKM. The CDR3 consists of 15 residues. V was cut by 2 bases and J by 4 bases, with 15 bases left in between.

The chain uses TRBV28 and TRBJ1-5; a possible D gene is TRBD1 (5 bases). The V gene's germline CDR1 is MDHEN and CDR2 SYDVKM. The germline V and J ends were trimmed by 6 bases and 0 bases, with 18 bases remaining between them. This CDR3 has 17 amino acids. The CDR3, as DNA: TGTGCCAGCAGCCGTGAAGGGGCCCATTATAGCAATCAGCCCCAGCATTTT. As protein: CASSREGAHYSNQPQHF. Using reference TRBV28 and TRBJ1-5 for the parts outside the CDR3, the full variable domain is DVKVTQSSRYLVKRTGEKVFLECVQDMDHENMFWYRQDPGLGLRLIYFSYDVKMKEKGDIPEGYSVSREKKERFSLILESASTNQTSMYLCASSREGAHYSNQPQHFGDGTRLSIL.

CDR3: CASSPWTSGGETQYF. The CDR3 DNA is TGTGCCAGCAGCCCCTGGACTAGCGGCGGGGAGACCCAGTACTTC. The chain links TRBV11-2 to TRBJ2-5, with 10 bases matching TRBD2. V dropped 5 bases and J dropped 5; count of bases not matched to a gene: 8. Germline CDR1 and CDR2: SGHAT and FQNNGV. This CDR3 spans 15 amino acids.

In DNA form, the CDR3 reads TGTGCCAGCTCACCGATGGGACAGCTTAATTGGGGAAATCAGCCCCAGCATTTT. This encodes CASSPMGQLNWGNQPQHF. This chain uses TRBV18 with TRBJ1-5, with 7 positions matching TRBD1. The CDR3 has 18 amino acids. Germline values: CDR1 KGHSH, CDR2 LQKENI. J was trimmed by 4 bases and V by 3 bases; bases with no gene match: 15.

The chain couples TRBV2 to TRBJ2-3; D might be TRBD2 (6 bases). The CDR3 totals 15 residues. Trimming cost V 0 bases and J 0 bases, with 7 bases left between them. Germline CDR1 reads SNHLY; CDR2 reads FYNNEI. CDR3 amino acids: CASSEAGTSTDTQYF. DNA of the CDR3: TGTGCCAGCAGTGAAGCGGGGACTAGCACAGATACGCAGTATTTT.

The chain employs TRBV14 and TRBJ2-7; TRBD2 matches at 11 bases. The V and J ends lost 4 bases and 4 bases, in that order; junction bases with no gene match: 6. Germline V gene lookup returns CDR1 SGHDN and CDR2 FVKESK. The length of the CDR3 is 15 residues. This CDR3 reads CASSLITSGSYEQYF. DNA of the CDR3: TGTGCCAGCAGCCTGATCACTAGCGGGAGTTACGAGCAGTACTTC.

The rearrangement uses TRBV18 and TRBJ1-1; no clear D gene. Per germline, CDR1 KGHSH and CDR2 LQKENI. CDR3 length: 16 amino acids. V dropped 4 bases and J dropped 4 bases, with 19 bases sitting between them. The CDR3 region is CASSLPFGRGGTEAFF. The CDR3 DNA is TGTGCCAGCTCACTACCGTTCGGTCGCGGTGGCACTGAAGCTTTCTTT.

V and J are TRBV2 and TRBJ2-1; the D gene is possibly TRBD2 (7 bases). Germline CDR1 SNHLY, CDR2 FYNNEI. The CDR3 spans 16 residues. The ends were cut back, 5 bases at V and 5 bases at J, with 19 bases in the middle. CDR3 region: CASSINRGAPDNEQFF. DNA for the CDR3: TGTGCCAGCAGTATAAATCGGGGGGCGCCGGACAATGAGCAGTTCTTC.

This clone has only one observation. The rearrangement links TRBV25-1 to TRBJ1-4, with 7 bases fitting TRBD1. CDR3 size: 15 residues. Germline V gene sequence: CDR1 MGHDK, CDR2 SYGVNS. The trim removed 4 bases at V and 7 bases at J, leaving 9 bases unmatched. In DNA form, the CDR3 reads TGTGCCAGCAGTGCTACAGGGGCTCAGGGTGAAAAACTGTTTTTT. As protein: CASSATGAQGEKLFF. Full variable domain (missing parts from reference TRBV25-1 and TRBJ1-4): EADIYQTPRYLVIGTGKKITLECSQTMGHDKMYWYQQDPGMELHLIHYSYGVNSTEKGDLSSESTVSRIRTEHFPLTLESARPSHTSQYLCASSATGAQGEKLFFGSGTQLSVL.

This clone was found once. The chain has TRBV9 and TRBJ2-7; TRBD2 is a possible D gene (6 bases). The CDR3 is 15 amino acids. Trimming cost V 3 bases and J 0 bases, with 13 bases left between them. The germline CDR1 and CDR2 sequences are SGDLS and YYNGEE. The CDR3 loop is CASSEGDGSSYEQYF. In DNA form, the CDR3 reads TGTGCCAGCAGCGAAGGAGACGGGAGCTCCTACGAGCAGTACTTC.

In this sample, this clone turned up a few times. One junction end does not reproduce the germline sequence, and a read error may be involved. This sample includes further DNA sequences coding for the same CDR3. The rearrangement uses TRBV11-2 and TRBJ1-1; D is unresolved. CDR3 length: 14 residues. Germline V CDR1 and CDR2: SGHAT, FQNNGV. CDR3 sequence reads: CASSLESGNTEAFF. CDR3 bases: TGTGCCAGCAGCCTAGAGAGTGGGAACACTGAAGCTTTCTTT.

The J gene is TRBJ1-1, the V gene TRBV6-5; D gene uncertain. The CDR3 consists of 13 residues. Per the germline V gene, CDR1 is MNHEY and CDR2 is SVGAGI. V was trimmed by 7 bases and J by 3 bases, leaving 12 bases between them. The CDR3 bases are TGTGCCAGCACCGTGGTTGGGGACACTGAAGCTTTCTTT. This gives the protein CASTVVGDTEAFF.

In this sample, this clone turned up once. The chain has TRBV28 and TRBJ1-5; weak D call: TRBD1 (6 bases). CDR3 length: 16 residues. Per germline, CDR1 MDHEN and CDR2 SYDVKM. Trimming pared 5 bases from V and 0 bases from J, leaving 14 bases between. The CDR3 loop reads CASSPLGQSSNQPQHF. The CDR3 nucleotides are TGTGCCAGCAGTCCCCTCGGACAGAGTAGCAATCAGCCCCAGCATTTT.

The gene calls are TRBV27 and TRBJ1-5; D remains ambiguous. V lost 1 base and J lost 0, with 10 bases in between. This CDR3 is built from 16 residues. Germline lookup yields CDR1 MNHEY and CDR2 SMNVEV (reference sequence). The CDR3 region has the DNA TGTGCCAGCAGTTTATATTCCTGGGGTAGCAATCAGCCCCAGCATTTT. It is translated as CASSLYSWGSNQPQHF.

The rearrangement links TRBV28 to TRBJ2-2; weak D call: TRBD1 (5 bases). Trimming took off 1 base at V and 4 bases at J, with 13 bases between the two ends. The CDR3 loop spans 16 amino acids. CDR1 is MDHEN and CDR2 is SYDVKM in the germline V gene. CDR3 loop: CASSLSGRVGTGELFF. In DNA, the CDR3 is TGTGCCAGCAGTTTATCTGGCAGGGTGGGCACCGGGGAGCTGTTTTTT.

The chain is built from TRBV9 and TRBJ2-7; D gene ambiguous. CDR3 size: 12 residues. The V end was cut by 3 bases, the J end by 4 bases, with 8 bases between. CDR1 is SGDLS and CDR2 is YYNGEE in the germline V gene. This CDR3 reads CASSGKGYEQYF. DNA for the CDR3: TGTGCCAGCAGCGGGAAAGGGTACGAGCAGTACTTC.

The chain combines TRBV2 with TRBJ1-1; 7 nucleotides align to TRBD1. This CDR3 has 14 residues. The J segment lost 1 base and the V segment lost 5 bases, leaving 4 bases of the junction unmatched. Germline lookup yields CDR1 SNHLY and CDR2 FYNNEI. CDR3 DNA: TGTGCCAGCAGTCGGGACAGTAAGAACACTGAAGCTTTCTTT. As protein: CASSRDSKNTEAFF.

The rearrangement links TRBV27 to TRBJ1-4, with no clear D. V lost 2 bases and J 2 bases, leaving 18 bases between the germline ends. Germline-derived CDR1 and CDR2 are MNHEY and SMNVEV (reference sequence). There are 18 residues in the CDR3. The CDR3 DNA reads TGTGCCAGCAGTTTAAAGACGAGGTCGGCAACTACTAATGAAAAACTGTTTTTT. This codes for CASSLKTRSATTNEKLFF.

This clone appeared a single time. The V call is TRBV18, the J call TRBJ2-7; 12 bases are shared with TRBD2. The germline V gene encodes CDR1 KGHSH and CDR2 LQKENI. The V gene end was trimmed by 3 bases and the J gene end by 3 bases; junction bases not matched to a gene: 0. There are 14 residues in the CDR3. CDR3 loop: CASSPGLAGYEQYF. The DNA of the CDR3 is TGTGCCAGCTCACCGGGACTAGCGGGCTACGAGCAGTACTTC. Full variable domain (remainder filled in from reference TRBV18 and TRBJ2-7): NAGVMQNPRHLVRRRGQEARLRCSPMKGHSHVYWYRQLPEEGLKFMVYLQKENIIDESGMPKERFSAEFPKEGPSILRIQQVVRGDSAAYFCASSPGLAGYEQYFGPGTRLTVT.

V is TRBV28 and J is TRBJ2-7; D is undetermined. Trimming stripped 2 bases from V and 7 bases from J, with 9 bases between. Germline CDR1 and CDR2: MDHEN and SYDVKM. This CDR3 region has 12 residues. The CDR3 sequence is CASSLPRREQYF. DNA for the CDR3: TGTGCCAGCAGTTTACCCCGTAGGGAGCAGTACTTC. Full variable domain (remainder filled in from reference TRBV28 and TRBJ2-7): DVKVTQSSRYLVKRTGEKVFLECVQDMDHENMFWYRQDPGLGLRLIYFSYDVKMKEKGDIPEGYSVSREKKERFSLILESASTNQTSMYLCASSLPRREQYFGPGTRLTVT.

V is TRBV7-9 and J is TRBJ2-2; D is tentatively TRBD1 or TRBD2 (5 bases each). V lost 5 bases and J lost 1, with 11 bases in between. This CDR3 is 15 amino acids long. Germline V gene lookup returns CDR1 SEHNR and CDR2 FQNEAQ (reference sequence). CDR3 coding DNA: TGTGCCAGCAGCGCCGGGACCCAGAACACCGGGGAGCTGTTTTTT. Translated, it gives CASSAGTQNTGELFF.